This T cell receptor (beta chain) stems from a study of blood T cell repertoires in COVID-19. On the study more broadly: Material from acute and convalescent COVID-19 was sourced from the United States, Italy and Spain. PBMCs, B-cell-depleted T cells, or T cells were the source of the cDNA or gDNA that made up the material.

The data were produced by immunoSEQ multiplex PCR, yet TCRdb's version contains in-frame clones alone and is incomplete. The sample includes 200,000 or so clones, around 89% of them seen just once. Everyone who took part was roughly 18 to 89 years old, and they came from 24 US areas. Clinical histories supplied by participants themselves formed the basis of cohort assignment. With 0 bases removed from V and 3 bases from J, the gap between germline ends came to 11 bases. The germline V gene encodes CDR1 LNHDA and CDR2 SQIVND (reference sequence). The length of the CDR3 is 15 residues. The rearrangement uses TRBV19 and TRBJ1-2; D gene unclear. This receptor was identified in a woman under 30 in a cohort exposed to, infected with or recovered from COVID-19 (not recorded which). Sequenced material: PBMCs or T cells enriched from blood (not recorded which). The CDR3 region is CASSIDGSVHYGYTF. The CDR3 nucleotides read TGTGCCAGTAGTATAGATGGTTCAGTCCACTATGGCTACACCTTC. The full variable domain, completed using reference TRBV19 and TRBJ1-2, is DGGITQSPKYLFRKEGQNVTLSCEQNLNHDAMYWYRQDPGQGLRLIYYSQIVNDFQKGDIAEGYSVSREKKESFPLTVTSAQKNPTAFYLCASSIDGSVHYGYTFGSGTRLTVV.